This T cell receptor beta chain came from a study of T cell repertoires in cytomegalovirus infection. On this clonotype itself: Its antigen is unknown.

TCRdb reprocessed the reads via MiXCR and lists one record per CDR3 protein. This table holds around 360,000 distinct CDR3 sequences, about 34% found once. Study conclusions and caveats: The cumulative frequency of public TCR beta families identified carriers of CMV plus the relevant HLA.

CDR3 length: 13 residues. V dropped 2 bases and J dropped 5 bases, with 9 bases sitting between them. This chain links TRBV12-3 or TRBV12-4 with TRBJ1-1; D uncertain. This clonotype originated in a human donor in good health (CMV status not recorded). Some clones in this sample may be carry-over from other donors' samples. Source: cultured PBMCs, taken from culture after CMV antigen stimulation. The CDR3 DNA reads TGTGCCAGCAGTTTATTCGGGGAAACTGAAGCTTTCTTT. It specifies CASSLFGETEAFF.